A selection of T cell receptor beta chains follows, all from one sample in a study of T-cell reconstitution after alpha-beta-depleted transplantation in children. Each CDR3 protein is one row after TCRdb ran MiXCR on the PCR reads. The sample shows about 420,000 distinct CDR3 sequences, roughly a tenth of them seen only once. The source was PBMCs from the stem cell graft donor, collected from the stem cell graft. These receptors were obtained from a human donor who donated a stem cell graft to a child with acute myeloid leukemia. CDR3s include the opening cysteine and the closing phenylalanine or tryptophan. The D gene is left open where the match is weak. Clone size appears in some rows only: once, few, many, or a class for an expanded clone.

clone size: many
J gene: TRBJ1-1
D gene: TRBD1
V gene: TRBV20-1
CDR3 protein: CSARATGGGGTEAFF
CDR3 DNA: TGCAGTGCTAGAGCAACAGGGGGGGGCGGGACTGAAGCTTTCTTT

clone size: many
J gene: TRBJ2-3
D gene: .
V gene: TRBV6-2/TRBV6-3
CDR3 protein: CASSYQDALDTQYF
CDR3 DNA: TGTGCCAGCAGTTACCAGGACGCCTTAGATACGCAGTATTTT

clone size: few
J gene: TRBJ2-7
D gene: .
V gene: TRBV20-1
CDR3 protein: CSARGRGLYEQYF
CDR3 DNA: TGCAGTGCTAGGGGGCGGGGGCTCTACGAGCAGTACTTC

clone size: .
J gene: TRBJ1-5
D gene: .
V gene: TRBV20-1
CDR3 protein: CSASPPQGNQPQHF
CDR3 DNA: TGCAGTGCTTCACCCCCACAGGGCAATCAGCCCCAGCATTTT

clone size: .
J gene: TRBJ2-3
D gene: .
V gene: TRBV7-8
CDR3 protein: CASSLAAVTADTQYF
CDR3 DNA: TGTGCCAGCAGCTTAGCAGCCGTCACCGCAGATACGCAGTATTTT

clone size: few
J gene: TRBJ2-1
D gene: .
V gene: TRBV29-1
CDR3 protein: CSVDWGRGNEQFF
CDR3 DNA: TGCAGCGTTGACTGGGGTAGGGGCAATGAGCAGTTCTTC

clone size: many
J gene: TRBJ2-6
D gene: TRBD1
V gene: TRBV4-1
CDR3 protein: CASSQENRGASGANVLTF
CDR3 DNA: TGCGCCAGCAGCCAAGAGAACAGGGGGGCCTCTGGGGCCAACGTCCTGACTTTC

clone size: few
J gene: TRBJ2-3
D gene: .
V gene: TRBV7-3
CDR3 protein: CASSLGGGTGTVDTQYF
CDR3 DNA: TGTGCCAGCAGCTTGGGCGGCGGGACGGGCACAGTGGATACGCAGTATTTT

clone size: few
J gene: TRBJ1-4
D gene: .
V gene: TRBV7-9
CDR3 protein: CASSRGTSTNEKLFF
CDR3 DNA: TGTGCCAGCTCACGGGGGACATCAACTAATGAAAAACTGTTTTTT

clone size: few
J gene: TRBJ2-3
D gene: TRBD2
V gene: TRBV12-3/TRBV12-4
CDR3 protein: CASISGLAGTDTQYF
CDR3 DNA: TGTGCCAGCATTTCGGGGCTAGCGGGCACAGATACGCAGTATTTT

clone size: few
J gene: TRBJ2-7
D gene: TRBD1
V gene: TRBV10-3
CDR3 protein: CAATGTGRYEQYF
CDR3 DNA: TGTGCCGCCACCGGGACAGGTCGGTACGAGCAGTACTTC

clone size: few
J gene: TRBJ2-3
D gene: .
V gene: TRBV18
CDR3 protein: CASSPGPGTHTDTQYF
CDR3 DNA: TGTGCCAGCTCACCGGGTCCGGGAACCCACACAGATACGCAGTATTTT

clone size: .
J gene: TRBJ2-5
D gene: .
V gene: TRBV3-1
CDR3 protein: CASSPNYRVQETQYF
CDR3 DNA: TGTGCCAGCAGCCCCAATTACAGGGTCCAAGAGACCCAGTACTTC

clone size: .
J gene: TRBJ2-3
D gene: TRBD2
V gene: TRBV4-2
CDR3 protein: CAGASGPTDTQYF
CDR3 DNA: TGTGCCGGCGCTAGCGGACCCACGGATACGCAGTATTTT

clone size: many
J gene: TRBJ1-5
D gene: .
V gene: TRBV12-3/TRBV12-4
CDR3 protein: CASSLDRSNQPQHF
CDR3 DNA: TGTGCCAGCAGTCTCGACAGGAGCAATCAGCCCCAGCATTTT

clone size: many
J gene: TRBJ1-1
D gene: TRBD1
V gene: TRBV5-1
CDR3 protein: CASSDDRDVYTEAFF
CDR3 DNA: TGCGCCAGCAGCGATGACAGGGATGTGTACACTGAAGCTTTCTTT

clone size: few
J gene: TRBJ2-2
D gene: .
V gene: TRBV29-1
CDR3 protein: CSVEDRSGEGIGELFF
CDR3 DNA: TGCAGCGTTGAAGACCGTTCGGGAGAAGGAATCGGGGAGCTGTTTTTT

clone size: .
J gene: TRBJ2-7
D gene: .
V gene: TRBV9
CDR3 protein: CASSVGVSSIEQYF
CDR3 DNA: TGTGCCAGCAGCGTAGGGGTTAGCTCCATCGAGCAGTACTTC

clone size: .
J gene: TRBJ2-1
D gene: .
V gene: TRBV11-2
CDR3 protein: CASSSPWRVNNEQFF
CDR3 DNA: TGTGCCAGCAGCTCACCTTGGCGGGTGAACAATGAGCAGTTCTTC

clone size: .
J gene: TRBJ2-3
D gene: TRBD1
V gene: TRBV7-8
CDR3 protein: CASSLVTGQVKSDTQYF
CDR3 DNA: TGTGCCAGCAGCTTAGTAACGGGACAGGTTAAGTCGGATACGCAGTATTTT

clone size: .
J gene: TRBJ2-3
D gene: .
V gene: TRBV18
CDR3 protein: CASSPFGGMGGDTQYF
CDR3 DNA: TGTGCCAGCTCACCATTCGGCGGGATGGGAGGTGATACGCAGTATTTT

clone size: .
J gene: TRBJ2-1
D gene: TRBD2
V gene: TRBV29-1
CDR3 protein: CSVGERGWSAVF
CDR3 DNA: TGCAGTGTCGGTGAGCGGGGGTGGAGTGCGGTCTTC

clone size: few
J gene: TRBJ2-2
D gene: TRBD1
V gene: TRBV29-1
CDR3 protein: CSVVECGNYDRDTGELFF
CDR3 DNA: TGCAGCGTTGTAGAGTGTGGTAACTACGACAGGGACACCGGGGAGCTGTTTTTT

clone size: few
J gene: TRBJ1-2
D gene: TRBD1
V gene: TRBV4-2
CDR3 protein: CASSQEGGPYGYTF
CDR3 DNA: TGTGCCAGCAGCCAGGAAGGGGGCCCCTATGGCTACACCTTC

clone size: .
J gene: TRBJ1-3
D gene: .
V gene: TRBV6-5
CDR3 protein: CASSYASRNTIYF
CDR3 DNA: TGTGCCAGCAGTTACGCCTCCCGAAACACCATATATTTT

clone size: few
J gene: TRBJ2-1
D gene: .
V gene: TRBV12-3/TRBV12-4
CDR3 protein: CASILRGPHSYNEQFF
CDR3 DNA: TGTGCCAGCATCCTTCGGGGGCCCCACTCCTACAATGAGCAGTTCTTC

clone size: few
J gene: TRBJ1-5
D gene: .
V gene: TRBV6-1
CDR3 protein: CASSELGSLDDQPQHF
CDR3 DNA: TGTGCCAGCAGTGAATTAGGTTCCTTGGACGATCAGCCCCAGCATTTT

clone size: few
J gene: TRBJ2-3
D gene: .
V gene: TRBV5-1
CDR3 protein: CASGISSSGTDTQYF
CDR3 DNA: TGCGCCAGCGGGATATCGTCCAGCGGGACAGATACGCAGTATTTT

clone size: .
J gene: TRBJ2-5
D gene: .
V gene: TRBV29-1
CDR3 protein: CSVEEQAKETQYF
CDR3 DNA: TGCAGCGTTGAAGAGCAAGCTAAGGAGACCCAGTACTTC

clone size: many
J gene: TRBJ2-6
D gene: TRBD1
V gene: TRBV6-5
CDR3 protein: CASSLDRGPGANVLTF
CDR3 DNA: TGTGCCAGCAGTTTGGACAGGGGGCCTGGGGCCAACGTCCTGACTTTC

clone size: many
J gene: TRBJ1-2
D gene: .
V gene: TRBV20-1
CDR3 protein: CSARDRQRANYGYTF
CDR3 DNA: TGCAGTGCTAGAGATAGGCAGAGAGCTAACTATGGCTACACCTTC

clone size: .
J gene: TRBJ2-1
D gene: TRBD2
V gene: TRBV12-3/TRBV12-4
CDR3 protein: CASSPLAGGLSGEQFF
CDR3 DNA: TGTGCCAGCAGTCCTCTAGCGGGGGGGCTATCGGGTGAGCAGTTCTTC

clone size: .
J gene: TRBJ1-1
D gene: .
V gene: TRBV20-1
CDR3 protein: CSAMGQNTEAFF
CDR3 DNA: TGCAGTGCTATGGGACAGAACACTGAAGCTTTCTTT

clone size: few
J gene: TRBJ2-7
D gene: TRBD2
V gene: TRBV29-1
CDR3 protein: CSVGLSLRGDEQYF
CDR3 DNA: TGCAGCGTTGGATTGAGCCTACGGGGGGACGAGCAGTACTTC

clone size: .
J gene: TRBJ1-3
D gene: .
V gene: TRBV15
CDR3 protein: CATSRDRGTGNTIYF
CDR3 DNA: TGTGCCACCAGCAGAGATCGGGGGACGGGAAACACCATATATTTT

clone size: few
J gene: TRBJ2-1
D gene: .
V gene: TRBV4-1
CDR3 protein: CASRPRTDYNEQFF
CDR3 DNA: TGCGCCAGCAGACCCCGGACTGACTACAATGAGCAGTTCTTC

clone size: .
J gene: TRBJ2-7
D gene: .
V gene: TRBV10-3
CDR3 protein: CATQGRSYEQYF
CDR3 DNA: TGTGCCACCCAGGGCAGGTCCTACGAGCAGTACTTC

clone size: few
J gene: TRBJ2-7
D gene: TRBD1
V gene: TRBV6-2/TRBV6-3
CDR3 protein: CASSYPGQYEQYF
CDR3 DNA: TGTGCCAGCAGTTACCCGGGACAGTACGAGCAGTACTTC

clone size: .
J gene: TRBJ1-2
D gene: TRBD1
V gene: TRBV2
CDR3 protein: CASSQTGGTGYTF
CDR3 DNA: TGTGCCAGCAGTCAGACAGGGGGGACTGGCTACACCTTC

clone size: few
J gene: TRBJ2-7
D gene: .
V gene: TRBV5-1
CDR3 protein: CASSWGSDEQYF
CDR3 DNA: TGCGCCAGCAGCTGGGGGTCCGACGAGCAGTACTTC

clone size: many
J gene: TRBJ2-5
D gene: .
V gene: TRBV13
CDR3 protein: CASSSRQVQETQYF
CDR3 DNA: TGTGCCAGCAGCTCACGACAGGTCCAAGAGACCCAGTACTTC

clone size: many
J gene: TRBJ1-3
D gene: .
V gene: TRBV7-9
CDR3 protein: CATRSSGNTIYF
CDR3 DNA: TGTGCCACCCGGAGCTCTGGAAACACCATATATTTT

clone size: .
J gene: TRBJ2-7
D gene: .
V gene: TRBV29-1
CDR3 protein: CSVLSGVGYEQYF
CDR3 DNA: TGCAGCGTTCTATCAGGGGTGGGCTACGAGCAGTACTTC

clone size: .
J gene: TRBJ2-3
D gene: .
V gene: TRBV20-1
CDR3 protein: CSARDGVTDTQYF
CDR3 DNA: TGCAGTGCTAGAGACGGGGTTACAGATACGCAGTATTTT

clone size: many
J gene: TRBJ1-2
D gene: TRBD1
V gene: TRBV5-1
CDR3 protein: CASSLPTGVYGYTF
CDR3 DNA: TGCGCCAGCAGCCTACCCACAGGGGTCTACGGCTACACCTTC

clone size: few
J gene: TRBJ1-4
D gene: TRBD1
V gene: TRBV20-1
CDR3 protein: CSARDRGWGEKLFF
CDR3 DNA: TGCAGTGCTAGGGACAGGGGGTGGGGTGAAAAACTGTTTTTT

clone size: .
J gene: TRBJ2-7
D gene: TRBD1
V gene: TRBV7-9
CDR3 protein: CASAETGGPGDEQYF
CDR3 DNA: TGTGCCAGCGCAGAGACAGGGGGCCCTGGGGACGAGCAGTACTTC

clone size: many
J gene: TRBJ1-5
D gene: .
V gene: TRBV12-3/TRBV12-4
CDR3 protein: CASSPTEFNQPQHF
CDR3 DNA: TGTGCCAGCAGCCCGACAGAATTCAATCAGCCCCAGCATTTT